The 26 T cell receptor beta chains listed next were all sequenced from one sample in a study of identical twins. Each CDR3 protein gets one entry after TCRdb re-called the 5' RACE reads with MiXCR. The sample has around 290,000 distinct CDR3 sequences; just under 9.5% are singletons. The same data also contributed to another study, on yellow fever vaccine responses in identical twins.

The specimen sequenced was CD8+ T cells sorted from blood. These receptors were taken from a woman aged 18-29 years in good health.

This clonotype was picked up a small number of times. This chain joins TRBV3-1 and TRBJ2-5, with a possible D match to TRBD2 (6 bases). CDR1 is LGHDT, CDR2 YNNKEL, per germline (reference sequence). Trimming left V 4 bases short and J 2 bases short, with 20 bases between. This CDR3 comprises 17 residues. This CDR3 reads CASSLPMGGKGQETQYF. DNA of the CDR3: TGTGCCAGCAGCCTTCCCATGGGCGGGAAGGGACAAGAGACCCAGTACTTC.

This clonotype occurred many times. The chain couples TRBV3-1 to TRBJ2-3, with 10 bases fitting TRBD2. The CDR3 is 16 residues long. The junction had 3 bases not matched to a gene; V was cut back by 1 base and J by 2 bases. In germline, CDR1 is LGHDT, CDR2 YNNKEL (reference sequence). DNA for the CDR3: TGTGCCAGCAGCCAAGGGACTAGCGGAGTCACAGATACGCAGTATTTT. Its translation: CASSQGTSGVTDTQYF.

Note on this clonotype: This sequence may be a read error, since a much larger clone differs from it by one base. The chain links TRBV28 to TRBJ1-4; D possibly corresponds to TRBD1 (5 bases). The germline CDR1 and CDR2 sequences are MDHEN and SYDVKM. The CDR3 is made up of 16 amino acids. The CDR3 sequence is CASSHRLDRNNENLFF. The CDR3 DNA is TGTGCCAGCAGTCACCGACTCGACAGAAATAATGAAAACCTGTTTTTT.

This chain connects TRBV4-1 to TRBJ2-7; D not certain. This CDR3 is 13 amino acids long. V was clipped by 1 base and J by 3 bases, with 7 bases between them. The germline V gene encodes CDR1 MGHRA and CDR2 YSYEKL. The CDR3 DNA is TGCGCCAGCAGCCAAGCCAGCCGCTACGAGCAGTACTTC. Protein product: CASSQASRYEQYF.

This clonotype was detected many times. V is TRBV12-3 or TRBV12-4 and J is TRBJ1-5; tentatively, D is TRBD1 (6 bases). This CDR3 has 15 residues. Deletions cut 4 bases from V and 4 bases from J, with 14 bases between. The CDR3 sequence is CASSSMAQGNQPQHF. The CDR3 DNA reads TGTGCCAGCAGTTCCATGGCACAGGGAAATCAGCCCCAGCATTTT.

The rearrangement links TRBV20-1 to TRBJ2-7; maybe TRBD1 (6 bases). The V and J ends lost 0 bases and 5 bases respectively, with 17 bases between them. Looked up from germline, CDR1 is DFQATT and CDR2 is SNEGSKA (reference sequence). The CDR3 sequence is 15 residues long. CDR3 DNA sequence: TGCAGTGCTAGAGATCTGAACAGGGTGGGCCACGAGCAGTACTTC. It encodes CSARDLNRVGHEQYF.

At least ten counts were recorded for this clonotype. This chain uses TRBV7-9 with TRBJ2-1; tentative D call: TRBD2 (6 bases). The CDR3 runs 15 residues. Trimming stripped 2 bases from V and 1 base from J, with 9 bases between. Per germline, CDR1 SEHNR and CDR2 FQNEAQ (reference sequence). CDR3 DNA: TGTGCCAGCAGCTTAATCGGGAGTTCCTACAATGAGCAGTTCTTC. Translation gives CASSLIGSSYNEQFF.

This clonotype was picked up a small number of times. The chain links TRBV4-1 to TRBJ2-1; TRBD2 matches at 9 bases. V was clipped by 3 bases and J by 12 bases; unmatched bases: 12. Germline CDR1 and CDR2: MGHRA and YSYEKL. CDR3 length: 15 amino acids. The CDR3 loop is CASSQDPGLAPWQFF. CDR3 sequence (DNA): TGCGCCAGCAGCCAGGACCCGGGACTAGCCCCCTGGCAGTTCTTC.

V is TRBV21-1 and J is TRBJ2-7; TRBD1 reflects the table's D call only, with no check against the DNA. TRBV21-1 counts as a pseudogene. The CDR3 extends over 15 amino acids. The CDR3 coding sequence is TGTGCCAGCAGCAATCAGGACAGGCCGACCTACGAGCAGTACTTC. Translated, it gives CASSNQDRPTYEQYF.

This clonotype has only a few counts. An end of the junction does not agree with germline; a read error may underlie this. The chain combines TRBV7-7 with TRBJ1-4; D is uncertain. Germline V gene data show CDR1 as SSHAT and CDR2 as FNYEAQ (reference sequence). This CDR3 spans 15 amino acids. The CDR3 DNA is TGTGCTAGCAGCTTGACGGACGCATCAAATGAAAAACTGTTTTTT. This sequence encodes CASSLTDASNEKLFF.

This clonotype was detected a few times. This chain uses TRBV7-9 with TRBJ2-7, with no clear D. The CDR3 sequence is 13 residues long. From germline, CDR1 is SEHNR and CDR2 FQNEAQ (reference sequence). V dropped 11 bases and J dropped 0 bases, with 14 bases sitting between them. CDR3 loop: CAGRFESSYEQYF. CDR3 nucleotides: TGTGCCGGACGCTTCGAAAGCTCCTACGAGCAGTACTTC.

This chain joins TRBV3-1 and TRBJ2-3; 11 bases align to TRBD2. Trimming at V came to 3 bases and at J to 0 bases, leaving 5 bases not matched to a gene. The CDR3 runs 17 residues. CDR1 is LGHDT, CDR2 YNNKEL, per germline (reference sequence). The CDR3 DNA reads as TGTGCCAGCAGCCACAAGACTAGCGGGGAGAGCACAGATACGCAGTATTTT. This sequence encodes CASSHKTSGESTDTQYF.

This chain connects TRBV2 to TRBJ2-1; 7 bases align to TRBD1. The length of the CDR3 is 12 residues. The J segment lost 6 bases and the V segment lost 4 bases, leaving 0 bases of the junction unmatched. The germline gives CDR1 SNHLY, CDR2 FYNNEI. The CDR3 DNA is TGTGCCAGCAGTGGACAGGGCAATGAGCAGTTCTTC. This encodes CASSGQGNEQFF.

This clonotype showed up many times. For the CDR3, the DNA is TGTGCCAGCAGCTTACCAGCGGGGGGGCCGTACAATGAGCAGTTCTTC. This sequence encodes CASSLPAGGPYNEQFF. The V call is TRBV7-9, the J call TRBJ2-1; 10 nucleotides match TRBD2. Per the germline V gene, CDR1 is SEHNR and CDR2 is FQNEAQ (reference sequence). The CDR3 extends over 16 amino acids. The V segment lost 2 bases and the J segment 4 bases; nucleotides outside the gene matches: 5.

Only a few counts were recorded for this clonotype. This chain uses TRBV6-5 with TRBJ2-7, with TRBD1 matching 9 bases. The CDR3 runs to 14 residues. V was pared by 2 bases and J by 3 bases, with 2 bases of the junction left unmatched. The germline gives CDR1 MNHEY, CDR2 SVGAGI. The CDR3 sequence is CASSYGTGLYEQYF. The DNA of the CDR3 is TGTGCCAGCAGTTACGGGACAGGGCTCTACGAGCAGTACTTC.

At least ten counts were recorded for this clonotype. This chain uses TRBV4-2 with TRBJ2-3; 11 bases match TRBD2. Looked up from germline, CDR1 is LGHNA and CDR2 is YNFKEQ. This CDR3 has 17 amino acids. V lost 0 bases and J lost 5; bases outside the gene matches: 7. Here the CDR3 reads CASSQDPTSGMIDTQYF. CDR3 DNA: TGTGCCAGCAGCCAAGATCCGACTAGCGGGATGATAGATACGCAGTATTTT.

The chain couples TRBV6-5 to TRBJ2-1; no clear D gene. Germline lookup yields CDR1 MNHEY and CDR2 SVGAGI. The germline V and J ends were trimmed by 0 bases and 3 bases, with 9 bases remaining between them. This CDR3 region has 15 residues. CDR3 in amino acids: CASSYSSDRYNEQFF. For the CDR3, the DNA is TGTGCCAGCAGTTACTCGTCCGACCGCTACAATGAGCAGTTCTTC.

The V gene is TRBV20-1, the J gene TRBJ2-7; D gene uncertain. Germline values: CDR1 DFQATT, CDR2 SNEGSKA (reference sequence). Trimming took 5 bases from V and 4 from J, leaving 12 bases between them. The CDR3 runs to 12 residues. This CDR3 reads CSAQRSEYEQYF. CDR3 nucleotide sequence: TGCAGTGCTCAGAGGTCGGAGTACGAGCAGTACTTC.

This clonotype was detected only a few times. The chain combines TRBV29-1 with TRBJ2-7, with 7 bases aligning to TRBD2. The CDR3 covers 13 residues. The germline gives CDR1 SQVTM, CDR2 ANQGSEA. Trimming took 4 bases from V and 0 from J; bases not matched to a gene: 3. The CDR3 coding sequence is TGCAGCGTTGTCGGGGGGATCTCCTACGAGCAGTACTTC. It encodes CSVVGGISYEQYF.

This clonotype has at least ten counts. The chain couples TRBV12-3 or TRBV12-4 to TRBJ2-7; D uncertain. This CDR3 has 12 amino acids. V was trimmed by 1 base and J by 6 bases, leaving 7 bases between them. The CDR3 nucleotides are TGTGCCAGCAGTTTAGGGGCCCCCGAGCAGTACTTC. Translation gives CASSLGAPEQYF.

The chain recombines TRBV10-3 with TRBJ2-7; perhaps TRBD2 as D (5 bases). This CDR3 is 14 amino acids long. V was trimmed by 6 bases and J by 2 bases, leaving 14 bases between them. The germline gives CDR1 ENHRY, CDR2 SYGVKD. CDR3 residues: CAIRSDLTTYEQYF. In nucleotides, the CDR3 is TGTGCCATCAGGTCGGACTTGACTACCTACGAGCAGTACTTC.

This rearrangement joins TRBV7-8 to TRBJ2-5; 12 bases match TRBD2. From germline, CDR1 is SGHVS and CDR2 FQNEAQ. CDR3 length equals 16 residues. V was clipped by 8 bases and J by 4 bases; unmatched bases: 11. The CDR3 region has the DNA TGTGCCAGCGTCCCTGAGACTAGCGGGAGCGGAGAGACCCAGTACTTC. Translated, it gives CASVPETSGSGETQYF. Drawing the rest from reference TRBV7-8 and TRBJ2-5, the complete variable domain is GAGVSQSPRYKVAKRGQDVALRCDPISGHVSLFWYQQALGQGPEFLTYFQNEAQLDKSGLPSDRFFAERPEGSVSTLKIQRTQQEDSAVYLCASVPETSGSGETQYFGPGTRLLVL.

This clonotype was seen only a few times. This sequence joins TRBV3-1 and TRBJ2-5, with D possibly matching TRBD1 (5 bases). Germline lookup yields CDR1 LGHDT and CDR2 YNNKEL (reference sequence). V was clipped by 5 bases and J by 5 bases, with 21 bases between them. The CDR3 has 16 amino acids. CDR3 sequence reads: CASSTRQLWFDETQYF. DNA of the CDR3: TGTGCCAGCAGCACCCGACAGTTGTGGTTCGACGAGACCCAGTACTTC.

J is TRBJ2-3 and V is TRBV11-2, with TRBD2 identical over 10 bases. This CDR3 spans 16 amino acids. V was clipped by 6 bases and J by 1 base; unmatched bases: 7. Germline-derived CDR1 and CDR2 are SGHAT and FQNNGV. This chain's CDR3 is CASSQTSGSGTDTQYF. DNA of the CDR3: TGTGCCAGCAGTCAGACTAGCGGGTCAGGCACAGATACGCAGTATTTT. Variable domain in full (rest from reference TRBV11-2 and TRBJ2-3): EAGVAQSPRYKIIEKRQSVAFWCNPISGHATLYWYQQILGQGPKLLIQFQNNGVVDDSQLPKDRFSAERLKGVDSTLKIQPAKLEDSAVYLCASSQTSGSGTDTQYFGPGTRLTVL.

This clonotype showed up many times. The chain uses TRBV9 and TRBJ1-1; unclear D gene. Per the germline V gene, CDR1 is SGDLS and CDR2 is YYNGEE. CDR3 size: 15 residues. Trimming took off 3 bases at V and 3 bases at J, with 15 bases between the two ends. CDR3 sequence reads: CASSDRAGEDTEAFF. The CDR3 coding sequence is TGTGCCAGCAGCGATCGGGCCGGGGAGGACACTGAAGCTTTCTTT.

This sequence joins TRBV15 and TRBJ2-1, with 11 bases fitting TRBD2. V shed 8 bases, J shed 4 bases, and the junction held 4 bases outside the gene matches. The germline V gene has CDR1 LNHNV and CDR2 YYDKDF (reference sequence). The CDR3 covers 14 residues. In nucleotides, the CDR3 is TGTGCCACCGGGAGACTAGCGGGGTACAATGAGCAGTTCTTC. This sequence encodes CATGRLAGYNEQFF.